The 20 T cell receptor beta chains below were found in one sample sequenced in a study of cytomegalovirus exposure and HLA in healthy donors. PCR was performed using 60 Vbeta and 13 Jbeta primers. The data were produced by immunoSEQ multiplex PCR, yet TCRdb's version contains in-frame clones alone and is incomplete. The sample table sets out 90,000 to 150,000 clones. The source material was PBMCs. The origin of the receptors is a man between 18 and 29 years old in good health and CMV-seronegative.

The V gene is TRBV18, the J gene TRBJ1-1; 10 nucleotides align to TRBD1. V lost 4 bases, J lost 2 bases, and 1 base stayed unmatched. Germline V gene lookup returns CDR1 KGHSH and CDR2 LQKENI. The CDR3 runs 14 residues. In DNA, the CDR3 is TGTGCCAGCTCACGGACAGGGGGAAACACTGAAGCTTTCTTT. It encodes CASSRTGGNTEAFF.

The genes are TRBV28 and TRBJ2-2; the match to TRBD2 covers 9 bases. V was pared by 4 bases and J by 7 bases, with 4 bases of the junction left unmatched. This CDR3 comprises 14 residues. Per germline, CDR1 MDHEN and CDR2 SYDVKM. CDR3 DNA sequence: TGTGCCAGCAGTTGGGGAGCGGGAGGCGGGGAGCTGTTTTTT. Its translation is CASSWGAGGGELFF.

The rearrangement joins TRBV10-1 to TRBJ2-3, with D perhaps TRBD2 (5 bases). Between the trimmed V and J ends, which lost 3 bases and 1 base, there was a span of 11 bases. The CDR3 contains 15 residues. From germline, CDR1 is WNHNN and CDR2 SYGVQD (reference sequence). The CDR3 loop reads CASSEGLAGTDTQYF. CDR3 DNA: TGCGCCAGCAGTGAAGGGCTAGCCGGCACAGATACGCAGTATTTT.

A word on this clone: One junction end disagrees with the germline gene, perhaps due to a read error. V is TRBV18 and J is TRBJ2-6; a possible D gene is TRBD1 (7 bases). The CDR3 loop spans 18 amino acids. The germline CDR1 and CDR2 sequences are KGHSH and LQKENI. The CDR3 here is CASSPVQGTRSGANVLTF. The CDR3 DNA reads TGTGCCAGTTCACCAGTACAGGGGACTCGCTCTGGGGCCAACGTCCTGACTTTC. Full variable domain (missing parts from reference TRBV18 and TRBJ2-6): NAGVMQNPRHLVRRRGQEARLRCSPMKGHSHVYWYRQLPEEGLKFMVYLQKENIIDESGMPKERFSAEFPKEGPSILRIQQVVRGDSAAYFCASSPVQGTRSGANVLTFGAGSRLTVL.

This chain connects TRBV28 to TRBJ1-4; 8 bases line up with TRBD1. V lost 6 bases to trimming and J lost 8 bases; unmatched junction nucleotides: 8. CDR3 length equals 14 residues. CDR1 is MDHEN and CDR2 is SYDVKM in the germline V gene. The CDR3 loop reads CASSRRDRREKLFF. CDR3 in DNA: TGTGCCAGCAGCCGCCGGGACAGGAGGGAAAAACTGTTTTTT.

V is TRBV28 and J is TRBJ1-2, with D possibly being TRBD1 (5 bases). With 8 bases removed from V and 5 bases from J, the gap between germline ends came to 27 bases. Per the germline V gene, CDR1 is MDHEN and CDR2 is SYDVKM. CDR3 length equals 17 residues. The CDR3 reads CASLNAGAGKETYGYTF. CDR3 DNA sequence: TGTGCCAGCTTAAACGCTGGGGCAGGGAAAGAGACTTATGGCTACACCTTC.

The chain is built from TRBV6-5 and TRBJ2-7; TRBD2 aligns across 13 bases. This CDR3 is 14 amino acids long. CDR1 and CDR2 from the germline V gene are MNHEY and SVGAGI. V was clipped by 7 bases and J by 5 bases; unmatched bases: 5. The CDR3 here is CASNGLAGANEQYF. Here the CDR3 DNA reads TGTGCCAGCAATGGACTAGCGGGAGCAAACGAGCAGTACTTC.

The chain uses TRBV19 and TRBJ2-3; TRBD2 is a possible D gene (5 bases). The CDR3 contains 14 residues. Trimming took 4 bases from V and 0 from J, leaving 8 bases between them. Looked up from germline, CDR1 is LNHDA and CDR2 is SQIVND (reference sequence). In DNA, the CDR3 is TGTGCCAGTAGTACCAGAGGGAGCACAGATACGCAGTATTTT. Translation: CASSTRGSTDTQYF.

The chain carries TRBV6-6 and TRBJ1-2, with 7 bases that match TRBD1. Germline V CDR1 and CDR2: MNHNY, SVGAGI (reference sequence). V shed 3 bases and J 5 bases; nucleotides not matched to a gene: 9. The CDR3 sequence is 15 residues long. The CDR3 DNA reads TGTGCCAGCAGTTATAGATCTGGGACAGATTATGGCTACACCTTC. Translation: CASSYRSGTDYGYTF.

This sequence joins TRBV7-8 and TRBJ2-1; D is perhaps TRBD2 (6 bases). Trimming shortened V by 5 bases and J by 2 bases, and 16 bases separated the two germline ends. The CDR3 extends over 16 amino acids. Germline V gene sequence: CDR1 SGHVS, CDR2 FQNEAQ. The CDR3 loop reads CASSRGGGGTYNEQFF. CDR3 bases: TGTGCCAGCAGCCGCGGCGGTGGGGGGACCTACAATGAGCAGTTCTTC.

The J gene is TRBJ1-2, the V gene TRBV6-5; 7 bases are shared with TRBD1. V lost 8 bases and J lost 2; bases outside the gene matches: 8. This CDR3 spans 14 amino acids. Germline-derived CDR1 and CDR2 are MNHEY and SVGAGI. CDR3 sequence reads: CASGTTGLNYGYTF. The CDR3 nucleotides are TGTGCCAGCGGGACGACAGGGCTCAACTATGGCTACACCTTC.

V is TRBV6-5 and J is TRBJ1-1, with TRBD1 matching 11 bases. Germline-derived CDR1 and CDR2 are MNHEY and SVGAGI. J gave up 11 bases and V 7 bases, and 9 bases lay outside the gene matches. CDR3 length equals 13 residues. The CDR3 loop reads CASIGQGALSAFF. As DNA, the CDR3 is TGTGCCAGCATCGGACAGGGGGCCTTGTCCGCTTTCTTT.

The gene calls are TRBV7-8 and TRBJ2-3, with 11 bases aligning to TRBD1. The CDR3 length is 14 residues. V dropped 5 bases and J dropped 3; count of bases not matched to a gene: 1. Germline lookup yields CDR1 SGHVS and CDR2 FQNEAQ. The CDR3 DNA reads TGTGCCAGCAGCCGGGACAGGGGGACAGATACGCAGTATTTT. As protein: CASSRDRGTDTQYF.

This chain connects TRBV19 to TRBJ2-2; D not resolved. The CDR3 spans 14 residues. The V end was cut by 6 bases, the J end by 2 bases, with 10 bases between. Germline lookup yields CDR1 LNHDA and CDR2 SQIVND (reference sequence). CDR3 sequence reads: CASRRHDNTGELFF. DNA of the CDR3: TGTGCCAGTAGGAGGCACGATAACACCGGGGAGCTGTTTTTT.

V and J are TRBV6-4 and TRBJ2-7; D possibly corresponds to TRBD2 (5 bases). V lost 7 bases and J 5 bases, leaving 15 bases between the germline ends. Germline values: CDR1 MRHNA, CDR2 SNTAGT. CDR3 length equals 13 residues. CDR3 in amino acids: CASIPARVDEQYF. The DNA of the CDR3 is TGTGCCAGCATCCCCGCGCGGGTCGACGAGCAGTACTTC.

The chain is built from TRBV7-6 and TRBJ1-1; perhaps TRBD1 as D (6 bases). The CDR3 contains 15 residues. Trimming stripped 5 bases from V and 0 bases from J, with 13 bases between. Germline V CDR1 and CDR2: SGHVS, FNYEAQ. CDR3 DNA: TGTGCCAGCAGCCCCGGGACATTCATGAACACTGAAGCTTTCTTT. Encoded protein: CASSPGTFMNTEAFF.

The V gene is TRBV9, the J gene TRBJ1-1; 10 bases map to TRBD1. Germline trimming cut 3 bases from V and 1 base from J; bases unmatched to any gene: 0. The CDR3 loop spans 14 amino acids. Germline V lookup: CDR1 SGDLS, CDR2 YYNGEE. CDR3 loop: CASSGTGGNTEAFF. Here the CDR3 DNA reads TGTGCCAGCAGCGGGACAGGGGGGAACACTGAAGCTTTCTTT.

The chain links TRBV5-4 to TRBJ2-4, with 10 nucleotides matching TRBD2. The CDR3 runs 17 residues. V gave up 0 bases and J gave up 0 bases; unmatched junction bases: 3. The germline gives CDR1 SGHNT, CDR2 YYREEE (reference sequence). CDR3 in DNA: TGTGCCAGCAGCTTGGAGCTAGCGGGGGTAGCCAAAAACATTCAGTACTTC. This sequence encodes CASSLELAGVAKNIQYF.

This chain uses TRBV19 with TRBJ1-1, with D tentatively TRBD1 (5 bases). The V and J ends lost 7 bases and 6 bases respectively, with 12 bases between them. The V gene's germline CDR1 is LNHDA and CDR2 SQIVND (reference sequence). The CDR3 contains 12 residues. This chain's CDR3 is CASTPRGAEAFF. The CDR3 nucleotides read TGTGCCAGTACCCCACGGGGGGCTGAAGCTTTCTTT.

The chain employs TRBV30 and TRBJ1-1; D gene unclear. The CDR3 length is 12 residues. CDR1 GTSNPN and CDR2 SVGIG come from the germline V gene (reference sequence). V lost 2 bases and J lost 5, with 9 bases in between. The CDR3 DNA sequence: TGTGCCTGGAGTTGGCAGACAACTGAAGCTTTCTTT. This translates into CAWSWQTTEAFF.